The 12 T cell receptor beta chains below were found in one sample sequenced in a study of blood T cell repertoires in COVID-19. Profiling relied on immunoSEQ multiplex PCR, and the TCRdb table lists in-frame clones only, not all of them. The data hold about 78,000 clones, with roughly 86% observed a single time. The sample comprised peripheral blood. These receptors originate from a man over 45 with active or convalescent COVID-19.

The chain employs TRBV5-8 and TRBJ2-2; TRBD1 matches at 7 bases. Germline trimming cut 4 bases from V and 0 bases from J; bases unmatched to any gene: 6. The germline V gene has CDR1 SGHTS and CDR2 YDEGEE. CDR3 size: 16 residues. The CDR3: CASSANRGTNTGELFF. The CDR3 DNA reads TGTGCCAGCAGCGCTAACAGGGGTACGAACACCGGGGAGCTGTTTTTT.

This rearrangement joins TRBV27 to TRBJ2-3; 15 positions agree with TRBD2. The length of the CDR3 is 16 residues. CDR1 and CDR2 (germline): MNHEY, SMNVEV (reference sequence). V lost 6 bases and J lost 6; bases outside the gene matches: 7. For the CDR3, the DNA is TGTGCCAGCAGCAAAGGGACTAGCGGGGGGTTGGATACGCAGTATTTT. Encoded protein: CASSKGTSGGLDTQYF.

The J gene is TRBJ1-3, the V gene TRBV2, with D uncertain. Trimming stripped 4 bases from V and 0 bases from J, with 7 bases between. The CDR3 contains 14 residues. CDR1 and CDR2 from the germline V gene are SNHLY and FYNNEI. The CDR3 DNA sequence: TGTGCCAGCAGTGTAGGAGACTCTGGAAACACCATATATTTT. Amino acid sequence: CASSVGDSGNTIYF.

The chain joins TRBV6-5 to TRBJ1-1; D unresolved. The CDR3 is 14 residues long. From germline, CDR1 is MNHEY and CDR2 SVGAGI. Trimming took off 0 bases at V and 0 bases at J, with 5 bases between the two ends. The CDR3 reads CASSYSRLNTEAFF. CDR3 DNA: TGTGCCAGCAGTTACTCGAGGTTGAACACTGAAGCTTTCTTT.

The chain joins TRBV6-2 or TRBV6-3 to TRBJ2-5, with TRBD2 matching 8 bases. With 6 bases clipped from V and 5 bases from J, the junction kept 8 bases outside the gene matches. CDR3 length equals 14 residues. From germline, CDR1 is MNHEY and CDR2 SVGEGT. The CDR3: CASSSAGVGETQYF. Written as DNA, the CDR3 is TGTGCCAGCAGCTCAGCGGGGGTGGGGGAGACCCAGTACTTC.

CDR3 DNA sequence: TGTGCCAGCAGTATCCTACAGGTTTCTCGGAACGAGCAGTACGTC. This translates into CASSILQVSRNEQYV. The chain combines TRBV27 with TRBJ2-7; TRBD1 might be the D (5 bases). The V gene's germline CDR1 is MNHEY and CDR2 SMNVEV (reference sequence). The CDR3 has 15 residues. V dropped 5 bases and J dropped 5 bases, with 19 bases sitting between them.

The V and J genes are TRBV27 and TRBJ2-3; TRBD1 agrees at 9 bases. CDR3 length: 16 residues. V was pared by 5 bases and J by 4 bases, with 10 bases of the junction left unmatched. Germline loops: CDR1 MNHEY, CDR2 SMNVEV (reference sequence). The CDR3: CASSPLPGQGADTQYF. CDR3 sequence (DNA): TGTGCCAGCAGTCCGTTGCCGGGACAGGGCGCAGATACGCAGTATTTT.

The chain has TRBV6-2 or TRBV6-3 and TRBJ2-7; possible D gene TRBD1, 5 bases. CDR3 length: 13 residues. Germline CDR1 and CDR2: MNHEY and SVGEGT. The V end was cut by 0 bases, the J end by 6 bases, with 9 bases between. The CDR3 protein is CASSYSRQFEQYF. The DNA for the CDR3 is TGTGCCAGCAGTTACTCGAGACAGTTCGAGCAGTACTTC.

The genes are TRBV7-8 and TRBJ1-5, with a possible D match to TRBD1 (6 bases). Trimming pared 5 bases from V and 2 bases from J, leaving 16 bases between. This CDR3 has 16 amino acids. Germline V CDR1 and CDR2: SGHVS, FQNEAQ. CDR3 amino acids: CASSLQGMVGNQPQHF. The CDR3 DNA reads TGTGCCAGCAGCCTACAGGGCATGGTTGGCAATCAGCCCCAGCATTTT.

The V gene is TRBV4-3, the J gene TRBJ2-5, with 9 bases fitting TRBD1. Germline V gene lookup returns CDR1 LGHNA and CDR2 YSLEER. V lost 2 bases, J lost 5 bases, and 6 bases stayed unmatched. The CDR3 is 15 amino acids. The CDR3 region has the DNA TGCGCCAGCAGCCAACACAGGGGGCGCTGGGAGACCCAGTACTTC. Translating gives CASSQHRGRWETQYF.

This chain connects TRBV23-1 to TRBJ2-3; D not certain. TRBV23-1 is an ORF, with its function uncertain. CDR3 size: 15 residues. V lost 3 bases and J 1 base, leaving 11 bases between the germline ends. CDR3 bases: TGCGCCAGCAGTCACCCGAAGGAGCGCACAGATACGCAGTATTTT. Its translation is CASSHPKERTDTQYF.

The CDR3 reads CASSAEQPEQYV. DNA of the CDR3: TGTGCCAGCTCAGCAGAACAGCCGGAGCAGTACGTC. The chain combines TRBV18 with TRBJ2-7; D not certain. Germline V lookup: CDR1 KGHSH, CDR2 LQKENI. The CDR3 runs to 12 residues. V shed 5 bases and J shed 7 bases, with 12 bases lying between them.